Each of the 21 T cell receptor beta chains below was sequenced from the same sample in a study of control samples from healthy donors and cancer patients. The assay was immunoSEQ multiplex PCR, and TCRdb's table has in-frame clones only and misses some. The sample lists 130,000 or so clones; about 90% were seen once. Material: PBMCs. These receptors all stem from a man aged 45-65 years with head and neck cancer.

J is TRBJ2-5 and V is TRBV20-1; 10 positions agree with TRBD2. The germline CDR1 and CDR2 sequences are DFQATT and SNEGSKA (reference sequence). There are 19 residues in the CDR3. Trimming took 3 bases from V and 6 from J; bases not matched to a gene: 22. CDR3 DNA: TGCAGTGCTAGTTCATCCCCGGGGCTTCCTAGCGGGAGTGAGAAGACCCAGTACTTC. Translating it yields CSASSSPGLPSGSEKTQYF.

For the CDR3, the DNA is TGTGCCAGCACGGAGGGAGGGAACACTGAAGCTTTCTTT. Amino acids: CASTEGGNTEAFF. The chain couples TRBV6-5 to TRBJ1-1; D is ambiguous. V shed 7 bases and J shed 1 base, with 10 bases lying between them. CDR3 length: 13 residues. Germline V lookup: CDR1 MNHEY, CDR2 SVGAGI.

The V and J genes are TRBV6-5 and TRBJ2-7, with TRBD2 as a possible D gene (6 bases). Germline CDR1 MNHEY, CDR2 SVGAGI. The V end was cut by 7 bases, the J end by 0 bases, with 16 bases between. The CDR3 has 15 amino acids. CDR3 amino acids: CASTVGRGASYEQYF. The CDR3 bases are TGTGCCAGCACCGTCGGGCGGGGCGCCTCCTACGAGCAGTACTTC.

The CDR3: CASSPSLVQGMTRSGNTIYF. CDR3 nucleotide sequence: TGTGCCAGCTCACCATCATTGGTACAGGGCATGACCCGATCTGGAAACACCATATATTTT. The rearrangement links TRBV18 to TRBJ1-3; tentatively, D is TRBD1 (6 bases). V lost 2 bases and J lost 1, with 24 bases in between. The CDR3 runs 20 residues. Germline values: CDR1 KGHSH, CDR2 LQKENI.

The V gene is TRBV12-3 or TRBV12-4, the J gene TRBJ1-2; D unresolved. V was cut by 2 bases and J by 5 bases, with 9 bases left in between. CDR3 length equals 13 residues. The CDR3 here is CASSLRQTYGYTF. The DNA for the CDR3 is TGTGCCAGCAGTTTACGCCAGACGTATGGCTACACCTTC.

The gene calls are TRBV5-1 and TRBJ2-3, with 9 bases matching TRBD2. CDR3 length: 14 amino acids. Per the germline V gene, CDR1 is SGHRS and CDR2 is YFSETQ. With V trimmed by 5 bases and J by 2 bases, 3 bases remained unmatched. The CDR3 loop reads CASSAGGYTDTQYF. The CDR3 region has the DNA TGCGCCAGCAGTGCGGGAGGGTACACAGATACGCAGTATTTT.

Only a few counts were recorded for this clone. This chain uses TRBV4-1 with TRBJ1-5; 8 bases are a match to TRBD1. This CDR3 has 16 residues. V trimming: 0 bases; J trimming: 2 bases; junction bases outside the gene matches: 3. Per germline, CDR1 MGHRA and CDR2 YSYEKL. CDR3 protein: CASSQEPGGGNQPQHF. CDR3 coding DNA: TGCGCCAGCAGCCAAGAGCCAGGGGGCGGCAATCAGCCCCAGCATTTT.

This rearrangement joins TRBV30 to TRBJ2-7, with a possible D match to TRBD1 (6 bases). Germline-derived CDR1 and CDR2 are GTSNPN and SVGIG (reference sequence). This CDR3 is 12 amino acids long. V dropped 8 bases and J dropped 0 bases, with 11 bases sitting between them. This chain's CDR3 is CARQVSSYEQYF. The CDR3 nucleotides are TGTGCCCGACAGGTCAGCTCCTACGAGCAGTACTTC.

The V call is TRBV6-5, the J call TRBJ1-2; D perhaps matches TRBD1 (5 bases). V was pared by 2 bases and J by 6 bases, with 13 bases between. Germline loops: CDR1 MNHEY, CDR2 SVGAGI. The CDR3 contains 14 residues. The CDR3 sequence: CASSYDSLGHGYTF. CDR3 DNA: TGTGCCAGCAGTTACGACTCTTTGGGGCATGGCTACACCTTC.

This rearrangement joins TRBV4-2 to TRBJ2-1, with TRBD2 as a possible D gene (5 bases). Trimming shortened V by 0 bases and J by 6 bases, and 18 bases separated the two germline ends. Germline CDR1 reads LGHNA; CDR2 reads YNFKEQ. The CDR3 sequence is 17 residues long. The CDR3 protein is CASSQDIRTEASNEQFF. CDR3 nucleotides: TGTGCCAGCAGCCAAGATATTCGGACTGAGGCGTCCAATGAGCAGTTCTTC.

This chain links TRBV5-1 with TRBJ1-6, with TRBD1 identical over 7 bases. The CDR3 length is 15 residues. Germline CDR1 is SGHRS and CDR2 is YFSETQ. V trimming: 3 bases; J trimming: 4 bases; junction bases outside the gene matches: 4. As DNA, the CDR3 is TGCGCCAGCAGCTCGTTGGGACAGTATAATTCACCCCTCCACTTT. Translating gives CASSSLGQYNSPLHF.

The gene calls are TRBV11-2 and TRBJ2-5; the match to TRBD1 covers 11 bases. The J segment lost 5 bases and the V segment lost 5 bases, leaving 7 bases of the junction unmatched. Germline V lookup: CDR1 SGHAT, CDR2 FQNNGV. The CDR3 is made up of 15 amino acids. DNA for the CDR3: TGTGCCAGCAGCATGGGACAGGGGGTGAAGGAGACCCAGTACTTC. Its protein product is CASSMGQGVKETQYF.

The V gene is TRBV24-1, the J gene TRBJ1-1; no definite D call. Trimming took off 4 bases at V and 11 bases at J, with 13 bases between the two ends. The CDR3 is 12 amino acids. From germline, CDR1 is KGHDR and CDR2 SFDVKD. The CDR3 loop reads CATSDSGFRAFF. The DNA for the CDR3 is TGTGCCACCAGTGACTCGGGGTTTCGGGCTTTCTTT.

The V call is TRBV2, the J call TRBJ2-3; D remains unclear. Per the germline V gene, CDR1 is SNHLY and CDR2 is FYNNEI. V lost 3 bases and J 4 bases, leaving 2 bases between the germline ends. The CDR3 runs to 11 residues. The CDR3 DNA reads TGTGCCAGCAGTGATTCAGATACGCAGTATTTT. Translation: CASSDSDTQYF.

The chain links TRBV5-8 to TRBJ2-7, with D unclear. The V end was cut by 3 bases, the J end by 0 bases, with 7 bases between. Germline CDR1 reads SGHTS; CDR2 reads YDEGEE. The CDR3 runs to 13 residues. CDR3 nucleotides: TGTGCCAGCAGCTCTGATGGCTCCTACGAGCAGTACTTC. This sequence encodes CASSSDGSYEQYF.

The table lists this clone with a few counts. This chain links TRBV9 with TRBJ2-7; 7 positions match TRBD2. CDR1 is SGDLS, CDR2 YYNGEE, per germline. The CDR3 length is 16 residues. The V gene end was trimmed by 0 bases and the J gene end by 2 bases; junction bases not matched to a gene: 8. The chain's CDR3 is CASSVGGGEDTYEQYF. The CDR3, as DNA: TGTGCCAGCAGCGTAGGCGGGGGAGAGGATACCTACGAGCAGTACTTC.

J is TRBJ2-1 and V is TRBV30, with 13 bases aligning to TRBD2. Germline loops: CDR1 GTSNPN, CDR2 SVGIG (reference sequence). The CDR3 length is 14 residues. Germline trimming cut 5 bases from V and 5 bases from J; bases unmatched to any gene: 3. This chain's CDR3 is CAWGGLAGDNEQFF. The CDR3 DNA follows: TGTGCCTGGGGCGGACTAGCGGGGGACAATGAGCAGTTCTTC.

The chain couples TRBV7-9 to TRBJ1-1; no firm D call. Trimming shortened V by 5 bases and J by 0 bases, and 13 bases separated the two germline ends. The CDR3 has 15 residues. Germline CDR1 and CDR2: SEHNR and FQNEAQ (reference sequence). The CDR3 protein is CASSPVEGLNTEAFF. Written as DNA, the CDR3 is TGTGCCAGCAGCCCTGTTGAAGGGTTGAACACTGAAGCTTTCTTT.

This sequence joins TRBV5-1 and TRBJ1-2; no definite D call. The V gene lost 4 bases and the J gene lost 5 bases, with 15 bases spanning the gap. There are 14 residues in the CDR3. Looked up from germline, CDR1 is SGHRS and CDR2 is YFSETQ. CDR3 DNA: TGCGCCAGCAGCATGGACCCGGATGGGTATGGCTACACCTTC. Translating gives CASSMDPDGYGYTF. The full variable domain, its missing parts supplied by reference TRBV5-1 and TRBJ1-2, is KAGVTQTPRYLIKTRGQQVTLSCSPISGHRSVSWYQQTPGQGLQFLFEYFSETQRNKGNFPGRFSGRQFSNSRSEMNVSTLELGDSALYLCASSMDPDGYGYTFGSGTRLTVV.

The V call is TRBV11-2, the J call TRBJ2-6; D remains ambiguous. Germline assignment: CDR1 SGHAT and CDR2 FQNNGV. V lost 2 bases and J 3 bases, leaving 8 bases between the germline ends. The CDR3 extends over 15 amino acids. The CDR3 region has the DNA TGTGCCAGCAGCTTACGGTTGCTTGGGGCCAACGTCCTGACTTTC. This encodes CASSLRLLGANVLTF.

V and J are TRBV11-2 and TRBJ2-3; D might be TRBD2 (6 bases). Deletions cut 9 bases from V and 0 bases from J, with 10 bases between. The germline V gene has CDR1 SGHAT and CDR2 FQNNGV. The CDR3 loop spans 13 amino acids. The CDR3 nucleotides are TGTGCCAGTAACGGGGGAAGCACAGATACGCAGTATTTT. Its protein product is CASNGGSTDTQYF.